The rows below give T cell receptor beta chains drawn from one sample of a study of cytomegalovirus exposure and HLA in healthy donors. The method was immunoSEQ multiplex PCR; TCRdb's version includes in-frame clones alone and lacks a portion of them. Among some 150,000 clones listed, around 93% were seen once. Material: PBMCs. These TCRs come from a man between 18 and 35 years old in good health and CMV-seropositive. CDR3s include the opening cysteine and the closing phenylalanine or tryptophan. The D gene is left open where the match is weak. Where a row states a size, it is once, few, many or the class of an expanded clone; other rows omit it.

clone size,J gene,V gene,D gene,CDR3 DNA,CDR3 protein
-,TRBJ2-2,TRBV28,TRBD1,TGTGCCAGCAACAACAGGGGGCTCACCGGGGAGCTGTTTTTT,CASNNRGLTGELFF
-,TRBJ2-3,TRBV11-1,-,TGTGCCAGCAGCTTATCCAGCGGGAGCACAGATACGCAGTATTTT,CASSLSSGSTDTQYF
few,TRBJ2-1,TRBV5-6,TRBD1,TGTGCCAGCAGCTCCGCATGGGGACAGGCGTACAATGAGCAGTTCTTC,CASSSAWGQAYNEQFF
once,TRBJ2-5,TRBV7-7,-,TGTGCCAGCAGCTTAGGGGCGGGCCAAGAGACCCAGTACTTC,CASSLGAGQETQYF
-,TRBJ2-3,TRBV5-1,-,TGCGCCAGCAGCTTAGGCGGGAGCACAGATACGCAGTATTTT,CASSLGGSTDTQYF
-,TRBJ2-2,TRBV6-1,TRBD1,TGTGCCAGCAGGGAGACAGGGGTGAACACCGGGGAGCTGTTTTTT,CASRETGVNTGELFF
-,TRBJ2-6,TRBV27,-,TGTGCCAGCAGAACAGGGCCCTGGGCCAACGTCCTGACTTTC,CASRTGPWANVLTF
-,TRBJ2-7,TRBV4-1,TRBD1,TGCGCCAGCAGCCAGAAGGGGGCTCTAAACGAGCAGTACTTC,CASSQKGALNEQYF
-,TRBJ1-3,TRBV27,-,TGTGCCACCCAGACAACTGGAAACACCATATATTTT,CATQTTGNTIYF
-,TRBJ2-7,TRBV5-1,-,TGCGCCAGCAGCTTGATCGGGACTTCTTCCTACGAGCAGTACTTC,CASSLIGTSSYEQYF
-,TRBJ1-1,TRBV28,TRBD1,TGTGCCAGCAGTCCACAGGGGACCACTGAAGCTTTCTTT,CASSPQGTTEAFF
-,TRBJ2-1,TRBV19,-,TGTGCCAGTAGTATAGCGGAGCTTTATGAGCAGTTCTTC,CASSIAELYEQFF
-,TRBJ2-7,TRBV9,TRBD2,TGTGCCAGCAGCTTAGGGACTAGCGGCTACGAGCAGTACTTC,CASSLGTSGYEQYF
-,TRBJ2-1,TRBV5-6,TRBD2,TGTGCCAGCAGCTTGGGGCCTAGCGGGGGAAATGAGCAGTTCTTC,CASSLGPSGGNEQFF
-,TRBJ2-2,TRBV5-1,TRBD1,TGCGCCAGCAGTTCGACAGGGGACACCGGGGAGCTGTTTTTT,CASSSTGDTGELFF
-,TRBJ2-2,TRBV7-3,-,TGTGCCAGCAGCAACCTCCGGCGGGAGAACACCGGGGAGCTGTTTTTT,CASSNLRRENTGELFF
-,TRBJ2-3,TRBV5-1,TRBD2,TGCGCCAGCAGTAGGACTAGCGGGAGGTTATCCCCCCCAGATACGCAGTATTTT,CASSRTSGRLSPPDTQYF
few,TRBJ1-1,TRBV27,TRBD1,TGTGCCAGCAGTCCGCCCCCGCAGGGGGCTACTGAAGCTTTCTTT,CASSPPPQGATEAFF
-,TRBJ2-1,TRBV12-2,-,TGTGCAAGTCGCTTAGCGGGAGGCCCCGAACATTGCGATGAGCAGTTCTTC,CASRLAGGPEHCDEQFF
once,TRBJ2-7,TRBV28,TRBD2,TGTGCCAGCAGATCAGGGACTAGCGTGTACGAGCAGTACTTC,CASRSGTSVYEQYF
-,TRBJ2-5,TRBV29-1,TRBD1,TGCAGCGTTGGTCACAGGGGTCAAGAGACCCAGTACTTC,CSVGHRGQETQYF
-,TRBJ2-7,TRBV6-1,-,TGTGCCAGCAGTGGGAGGAACAGGGGGGGTACCTACGAGCAGTACTTC,CASSGRNRGGTYEQYF
-,TRBJ2-7,TRBV2,-,TGTGCCAGCAGGGTCCAGACAGCCGCCTACGAGCAGTACTTC,CASRVQTAAYEQYF
-,TRBJ1-4,TRBV19,-,TGTGCCAGTAGTATTGTCAGGGATGAAAAACTGTTTTTT,CASSIVRDEKLFF
once,TRBJ2-1,TRBV19,-,TGTGCCAGTAGTATTGGTCCGGGAAGATCCTACAATGAGCAGTTCTTC,CASSIGPGRSYNEQFF
-,TRBJ1-5,TRBV2,-,TGTGCCAGCAGTGGACAGCGGGACTATCAGCCCCAGCATTTT,CASSGQRDYQPQHF
-,TRBJ2-2,TRBV5-1,TRBD2,TGCGCCAGCACCCCCCCAGGACTAGGAACCACCGGGGAGCTGTTTTTT,CASTPPGLGTTGELFF
-,TRBJ2-7,TRBV15,-,TGTGCCACCGGACAACCCTACGAGCAGTACTTC,CATGQPYEQYF
-,TRBJ1-3,TRBV5-1,TRBD1,TGCGCCAGCAGAAATACAGGGGACCCTGGAAACACCATATATTTT,CASRNTGDPGNTIYF
-,TRBJ1-5,TRBV27,TRBD1,TGTGCCAGCAGTCCCGGGACAGGGAGCTCCCATCGGTATGGCAATCAGCCCCAGCATTTT,CASSPGTGSSHRYGNQPQHF
once,TRBJ2-7,TRBV6-1,-,TGTGCCAGCATTATTAACGCGGGTAGCTCCTACGAGCAGTACTTC,CASIINAGSSYEQYF
-,TRBJ2-1,TRBV2,TRBD2,TGTGCCAGCAGTGAATCTAGCGGGACTTACTACAATGAGCAGTTCTTC,CASSESSGTYYNEQFF
-,TRBJ2-5,TRBV7-8,TRBD2,TGTGCCAGCAGCTCCATGGGGGGGTTTGAGGAGACCCAGTACTTC,CASSSMGGFEETQYF
-,TRBJ2-6,TRBV27,-,TGTGCCAGCAGCTACTCAGGTGTCTCTGGGGCCAACGTCCTGACTTTC,CASSYSGVSGANVLTF
-,TRBJ2-7,TRBV6-6,TRBD2,TGTGCCAGCAGTTACTCGACCCTAGCGGAACTCTACGAGCAGTACTTC,CASSYSTLAELYEQYF
-,TRBJ2-7,TRBV5-4,TRBD2,TGTGCCAGCAGCTCCCCCGGGACTAGAGGGTACGAGCAGTACTTC,CASSSPGTRGYEQYF
-,TRBJ2-1,TRBV28,-,TGTGCCAGCCTGATCTCGGGATGGGGCAGGGGTGGGGCCCAGGATGAGCAGTTCTTC,CASLISGWGRGGAQDEQFF
-,TRBJ2-1,TRBV5-8,TRBD2,TGTGCCAGCAGCTCGGACCAGGCGGGACTAGCGGGAGCCTACAATGAGCAGTTCTTC,CASSSDQAGLAGAYNEQFF
-,TRBJ2-7,TRBV27,TRBD2,TGTGCCAGCAGTTTATCTGGGACTAGCGGATTCTACGAGCAGTACTTC,CASSLSGTSGFYEQYF
-,TRBJ1-2,TRBV11-2,TRBD1,TGTGCCAGCAGCTCGAGACTAGGGGTCAAACGGGACAGGGGCTATGGCTACACCTTC,CASSSRLGVKRDRGYGYTF
-,TRBJ2-3,TRBV7-2,TRBD2,TGTGCCAGCAGCCCAGACTATAGCAGTAGCGGGAGGGACACAGATACGCAGTATTTT,CASSPDYSSSGRDTDTQYF
-,TRBJ2-5,TRBV11-1,-,TGTGCCAGCAGCGCGGGACCCTCGAAGGAGAAGACCCAGTACTTC,CASSAGPSKEKTQYF
-,TRBJ2-5,TRBV10-3,TRBD2,TGTGCCATCAGTGAGTCCGGGACTAGGCGAGAGACCCAGTACTTC,CAISESGTRRETQYF
-,TRBJ2-1,TRBV15,TRBD2,TGTGCCACCAGCCTTTCCCTAGCGGGTCCCTACAATGAGCAGTTCTTC,CATSLSLAGPYNEQFF
-,TRBJ2-1,TRBV6-4,TRBD2,TGTGCCAGCAGTCGTGGGGGAGGGACCCTTTACAATGAGCAGTTCTTC,CASSRGGGTLYNEQFF
-,TRBJ2-7,TRBV2,-,TGTGCCAGCAGTCCCCGGGACTCCCGGGGCTACGAGCAGTACTTC,CASSPRDSRGYEQYF
-,TRBJ2-7,TRBV2,TRBD1,TGTGCCAGCTCCCCCCGGGACAGGGGGACCTACGAGCAGTACTTC,CASSPRDRGTYEQYF
-,TRBJ2-2,TRBV27,TRBD1,TGTGCCAGCAGTCTTTACAGGGGGCTGGGCACCGGGGAGCTGTTTTTT,CASSLYRGLGTGELFF
once,TRBJ2-6,TRBV13,TRBD1,TGTGCCAGCAGCTCCTGGACAGGCAGCTCTGGGGCCAACGTCCTGACTTTC,CASSSWTGSSGANVLTF
once,TRBJ2-1,TRBV4-1,TRBD2,TGCGCCAGCAGCCCAGGCGAGGGAGGGCGGAGGAATGAGCAGTTCTTC,CASSPGEGGRRNEQFF
-,TRBJ2-7,TRBV25-1,TRBD1,TGTGCCAGCAGTGAATATTCGGACAGGGGTTACGAGCAGTACTTC,CASSEYSDRGYEQYF
-,TRBJ2-7,TRBV28,-,TGTGCCAGCAGTGAGGGTTTTGGTGAGCAGTACTTC,CASSEGFGEQYF
-,TRBJ2-5,TRBV5-4,-,TGTGCCAGCAGCCTTCCAGGGGTTGGAGAGACCCAGTACTTC,CASSLPGVGETQYF
-,TRBJ2-7,TRBV14,TRBD2,TGTGCCAGCAGCCCCGGCGGGGGAATGACCTCCTACGAGCAGTACTTC,CASSPGGGMTSYEQYF
-,TRBJ2-1,TRBV19,TRBD1,TGTGCCAGTAGTATTGGGACAGCTAATGAGCAGTTCTTC,CASSIGTANEQFF
-,TRBJ2-3,TRBV2,TRBD1,TGTGCCATCCGGGACAGGGGAGGGACAGATACGCAGTATTTT,CAIRDRGGTDTQYF
-,TRBJ2-1,TRBV27,-,TGTGCCAGCAGTTTTACCCCAGGTGGTGAGCAGTTCTTC,CASSFTPGGEQFF
-,TRBJ2-3,TRBV6-1,TRBD2,TGTGCCAGCAGCGGCGGGAGGAGATCAGATACGCAGTATTTT,CASSGGRRSDTQYF
-,TRBJ2-7,TRBV6-5,TRBD1,TGTGCCAGCAGTTCGCCGGGACAGGGGGCGTACGAGCAGTACTTC,CASSSPGQGAYEQYF